The next 17 T cell receptor beta chains were all read from a single sample in a study of technical replicates of blood from several donors. Sequencing used immunoSEQ multiplex PCR; TCRdb keeps in-frame clones, though not all of them. The profile covers 65,000 to 95,000 clones, with approximately 83% appearing a single time and 4.8% taken by the ten largest. The sample comprised PBMCs. The receptors derive from a human donor in good health. Some clones in this sample may be carry-over from other donors' samples.

This chain links TRBV2 with TRBJ1-5, with a possible D match to TRBD1 (5 bases). Trimming shortened V by 2 bases and J by 4 bases, and 9 bases separated the two germline ends. CDR3 length: 14 residues. Looked up from germline, CDR1 is SNHLY and CDR2 is FYNNEI. CDR3 coding DNA: TGTGCCAGCAGTGAACAGGGAGGAAATCAGCCCCAGCATTTT. Protein: CASSEQGGNQPQHF. Combining the CDR3 with reference TRBV2 and TRBJ1-5 gives the whole variable domain EPEVTQTPSHQVTQMGQEVILRCVPISNHLYFYWYRQILGQKVEFLVSFYNNEISEKSEIFDDQFSVERPDGSNFTLKIRSTKLEDSAMYFCASSEQGGNQPQHFGDGTRLSIL.

CDR3 nucleotide sequence: TGCGCCAGCGAGGGGGTCGGCCCCTACGAGCAGTACTTC. It translates to CASEGVGPYEQYF. The gene calls are TRBV10-1 and TRBJ2-7, with D possibly being TRBD1 (6 bases). V was shortened by 8 bases and J by 2 bases, with 13 bases between the two germline ends. In germline, CDR1 is WNHNN, CDR2 SYGVQD (reference sequence). CDR3 length equals 13 residues.

The rearrangement joins TRBV4-1 to TRBJ2-3, with 11 bases fitting TRBD2. The CDR3 contains 12 residues. Germline CDR1 and CDR2: MGHRA and YSYEKL. J gave up 5 bases and V 8 bases, and 0 bases lay outside the gene matches. CDR3 coding DNA: TGCGCCAGCGGACTAGCGGGAGATACGCAGTATTTT. Translated, it gives CASGLAGDTQYF.

V gene TRBV30 combines with J gene TRBJ1-1; unclear D gene. Germline CDR1 is GTSNPN and CDR2 is SVGIG (reference sequence). Trimming took off 0 bases at V and 1 base at J, with 15 bases between the two ends. The CDR3 consists of 16 residues. CDR3 amino acids: CAWSVLSSNPNTEAFF. In nucleotides, the CDR3 is TGTGCCTGGAGTGTACTAAGCTCAAACCCGAACACTGAAGCTTTCTTT.

The rearrangement uses TRBV5-1 and TRBJ2-5; 7 bases agree with TRBD2. Germline loops: CDR1 SGHRS, CDR2 YFSETQ. V shed 0 bases and J 4 bases; nucleotides not matched to a gene: 3. CDR3 length equals 14 residues. The DNA of the CDR3 is TGCGCCAGCAGCTTGGCGGGACTACGAGAGACCCAGTACTTC. Its protein product is CASSLAGLRETQYF.

This clone has just a few counts. This rearrangement joins TRBV7-2 to TRBJ2-3; no firm D call. The CDR3 runs to 15 residues. V was trimmed by 1 base and J by 0 bases, leaving 8 bases between them. CDR1 and CDR2 (germline): SGHTA, FQGNSA. CDR3: CASSLVAGSTDTQYF. For the CDR3, the DNA is TGTGCCAGCAGCTTAGTTGCCGGGAGCACAGATACGCAGTATTTT.

This clone was seen just once. The chain is built from TRBV5-1 and TRBJ2-3; 13 positions match TRBD2. The V gene's germline CDR1 is SGHRS and CDR2 YFSETQ. After removal of 0 bases from V and 1 base from J, the junction contained 5 bases not matched to a gene. CDR3 size: 18 residues. CDR3 nucleotides: TGCGCCAGCAGCTTGGGACTAGCGGGGGGCCCCCGCACAGATACGCAGTATTTT. It specifies CASSLGLAGGPRTDTQYF.

The V and J genes are TRBV10-2 and TRBJ2-1; TRBD2 aligns across 8 bases. J lost 6 bases, V lost 10 bases, and 8 bases had no gene match. The V gene's germline CDR1 is WSHSY and CDR2 SAAADI. The CDR3 totals 13 residues. The CDR3 protein is CATREGRFNEQFF. In DNA form, the CDR3 reads TGCGCCACCCGGGAGGGCCGTTTCAATGAGCAGTTCTTC.

This rearrangement joins TRBV5-6 to TRBJ1-1, with TRBD1 identical over 7 bases. Germline V gene data show CDR1 as SGHDT and CDR2 as YYEEEE. The CDR3 is 15 amino acids. The ends lost 2 bases at V and 4 bases at J; junction bases unmatched: 8. CDR3 DNA: TGTGCCAGCAGCTTTGGGACAGTCCATAGCACTGAAGCTTTCTTT. Amino acid sequence: CASSFGTVHSTEAFF.

This clone occurred once. The rearrangement links TRBV6-1 to TRBJ1-2, with D tentatively TRBD1 (5 bases). Trimming took off 7 bases at V and 4 bases at J, with 13 bases between the two ends. The CDR3 contains 13 residues. The germline CDR1 and CDR2 sequences are MNHNS and SASEGT. The CDR3 region has the DNA TGTGCCAGCATGGGGGAGGGAGGCTATGGCTACACCTTC. Residues: CASMGEGGYGYTF.

This clone was seen a handful of times. CDR3 sequence (DNA): TGTGCCATCAGTGAAGGGGCTAGCGGGAGGGCTGATACGCAGTATTTT. Amino acids: CAISEGASGRADTQYF. The chain combines TRBV10-3 with TRBJ2-3; the match to TRBD2 covers 12 bases. Germline assignment: CDR1 ENHRY and CDR2 SYGVKD. V shed 3 bases, J shed 6 bases, and the junction held 7 bases outside the gene matches. This CDR3 is built from 16 residues.

This chain links TRBV7-2 with TRBJ2-3, with D perhaps matching TRBD1 (5 bases). The CDR3 spans 14 residues. Deletions cut 6 bases from V and 2 bases from J, with 12 bases between. Germline CDR1 SGHTA, CDR2 FQGNSA. In nucleotides, the CDR3 is TGTGCCAGCAGTTATAACAGGTTCACAGATACGCAGTATTTT. Protein: CASSYNRFTDTQYF. Looking up the rest from reference TRBV7-2 and TRBJ2-3 gives the full variable domain: GAGVSQSPSNKVTEKGKDVELRCDPISGHTALYWYRQSLGQGLEFLIYFQGNSAPDKSGLPSDRFSAERTGGSVSTLTIQRTQQEDSAVYLCASSYNRFTDTQYFGPGTRLTVL.

The chain is built from TRBV14 and TRBJ1-2; 10 positions agree with TRBD1. The germline V gene encodes CDR1 SGHDN and CDR2 FVKESK. This CDR3 has 16 amino acids. Losses at the gene ends were 3 bases for V and 4 bases for J; bases not matched to a gene: 8. The CDR3: CASSQLTGGRIYGYTF. In DNA, the CDR3 is TGTGCCAGCAGCCAGTTGACAGGGGGCAGAATCTATGGCTACACCTTC.

This clone occurred once. V usage is TRBV5-6 and J usage is TRBJ2-2; TRBD1 might be the D (5 bases). CDR1 is SGHDT and CDR2 is YYEEEE in the germline V gene. The CDR3 spans 14 residues. V lost 2 bases, J lost 1 base, and 6 bases lay in between. The CDR3 loop reads CASSFTGNTGELFF. The CDR3 nucleotides read TGTGCCAGCAGCTTTACAGGGAACACCGGGGAGCTGTTTTTT.

This rearrangement joins TRBV11-2 to TRBJ2-7, with 10 bases aligning to TRBD2. Germline V CDR1 and CDR2: SGHAT, FQNNGV. V was pared by 3 bases and J by 6 bases, with 5 bases of the junction left unmatched. The CDR3 covers 14 residues. For the CDR3, the DNA is TGTGCCAGCAGCTTCACTAGCGGGAACGTCGAGCAGTACTTC. Amino acid sequence: CASSFTSGNVEQYF.

This CDR3 reads CASSQDLLNTEAFF. DNA for the CDR3: TGCGCCAGCAGCCAAGATCTCTTGAACACTGAAGCTTTCTTT. This chain joins TRBV4-3 and TRBJ1-1, with D hard to call. The CDR3 spans 14 residues. The V end was cut by 0 bases, the J end by 0 bases, with 5 bases between. CDR1 and CDR2 from the germline V gene are LGHNA and YSLEER.

In DNA form, the CDR3 reads TGTGCCAGCAGTTATTCCAGTAATAGCAATCAGCCCCAGCATTTT. Translated, it gives CASSYSSNSNQPQHF. This chain joins TRBV6-5 and TRBJ1-5; D is unclear. V was cut by 3 bases and J by 0 bases, with 9 bases left in between. Germline-derived CDR1 and CDR2 are MNHEY and SVGAGI. CDR3 length: 15 residues.